The present T cell receptor beta chain was sequenced within a study of CD8+CD57+ T cells in acquired aplastic anemia. For the study at large: Sorted CD4+ plus CD8+ cells gave DNA averaging roughly 3.5 ug.

Patients who underwent sequencing had shown CD8+CD57+ cell expansion by flow cytometry. The study profiled TCR beta VDJ and CDR3 using genomic DNA as template. TCRdb reanalysed the reads using MiXCR and keeps one entry per CDR3 protein. The profile covers about 160,000 distinct CDR3 sequences, with roughly 45% appearing a single time and 3.2% taken by the ten largest. V was cut by 1 base and J by 2 bases, with 11 bases left in between. The CDR3 loop spans 15 amino acids. Looked up from germline, CDR1 is LGHDT and CDR2 is YNNKEL (reference sequence). Sequencing input: sorted CD4+, CD8+, or CD8+CD57+ T cells (not recorded which) from PBMCs. This receptor was taken from a human donor with aplastic anemia. The chain links TRBV3-1 to TRBJ1-2, with D unresolved. The CDR3 loop reads CASSQGPLGNYGYTF. Here the CDR3 DNA reads TGTGCCAGCAGCCAAGGCCCATTGGGCAACTATGGCTACACCTTC.